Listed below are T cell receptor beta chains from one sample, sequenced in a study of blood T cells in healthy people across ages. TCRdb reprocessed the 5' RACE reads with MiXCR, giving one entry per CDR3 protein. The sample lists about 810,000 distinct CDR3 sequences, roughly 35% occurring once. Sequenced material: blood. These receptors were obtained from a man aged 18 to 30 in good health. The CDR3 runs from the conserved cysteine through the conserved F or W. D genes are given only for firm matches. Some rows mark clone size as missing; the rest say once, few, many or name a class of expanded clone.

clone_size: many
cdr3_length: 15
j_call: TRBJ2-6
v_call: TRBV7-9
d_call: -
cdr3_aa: CASSSSGSGANVLTF
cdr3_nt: TGTGCCAGCAGCTCCTCAGGCTCTGGGGCCAACGTCCTGACTTTC

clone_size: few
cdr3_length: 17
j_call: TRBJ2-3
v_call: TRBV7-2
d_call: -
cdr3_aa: CASSSSRGAPRRDTQYF
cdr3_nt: TGTGCCAGCAGCTCTAGCCGGGGCGCCCCGAGGAGAGATACGCAGTATTTT

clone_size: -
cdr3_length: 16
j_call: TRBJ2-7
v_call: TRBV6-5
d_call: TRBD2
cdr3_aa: CASSLTTSGPYNEQYF
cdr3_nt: TGTGCCAGCAGTTTAACCACTAGCGGACCCTACAATGAGCAGTACTTC

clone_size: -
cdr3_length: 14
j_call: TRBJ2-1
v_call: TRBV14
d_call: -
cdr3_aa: CASSQVDKYNEQFF
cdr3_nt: TGTGCCAGCAGCCAAGTGGACAAGTACAATGAGCAGTTCTTC

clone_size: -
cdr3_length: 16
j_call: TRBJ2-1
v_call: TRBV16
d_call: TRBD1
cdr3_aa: CTSSNTGQGASNEQFF
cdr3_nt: TGTACCAGCAGCAACACGGGACAGGGGGCTTCTAATGAGCAGTTCTTC

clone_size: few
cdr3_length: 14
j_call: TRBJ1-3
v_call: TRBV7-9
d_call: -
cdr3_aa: CASSQLDSGNTIYF
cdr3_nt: TGTGCCAGCAGCCAGCTTGACTCTGGAAACACCATATATTTT

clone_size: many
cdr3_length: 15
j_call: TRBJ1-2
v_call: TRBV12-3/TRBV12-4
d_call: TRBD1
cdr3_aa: CASRLGTGGAYGYTF
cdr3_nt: TGTGCCAGCAGGCTTGGGACAGGGGGCGCCTATGGCTACACCTTC

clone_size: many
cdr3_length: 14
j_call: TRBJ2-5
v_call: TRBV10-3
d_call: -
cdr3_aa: CAITPGGPTGTQYF
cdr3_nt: TGTGCCATCACCCCTGGGGGCCCTACCGGGACCCAGTACTTC

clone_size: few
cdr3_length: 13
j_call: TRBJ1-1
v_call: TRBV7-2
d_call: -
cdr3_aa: CASSFPVNTEAFF
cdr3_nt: TGTGCCAGCAGCTTTCCGGTGAACACTGAAGCTTTCTTT

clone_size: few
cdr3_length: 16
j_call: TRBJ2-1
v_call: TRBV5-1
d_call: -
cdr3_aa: CASSLDSGPTNNEQFF
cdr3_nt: TGCGCCAGCAGCTTGGATTCCGGACCAACAAACAATGAGCAGTTCTTC

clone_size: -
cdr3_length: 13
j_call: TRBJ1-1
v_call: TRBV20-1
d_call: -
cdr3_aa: CSAPEEEEAEAFF
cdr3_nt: TGCAGTGCACCGGAGGAAGAAGAGGCTGAAGCTTTCTTT

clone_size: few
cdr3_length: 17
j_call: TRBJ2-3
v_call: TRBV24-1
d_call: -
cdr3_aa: CATSDPRTGEVGDTQYF
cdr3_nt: TGTGCCACCAGTGACCCCCGGACTGGGGAGGTTGGGGATACGCAGTATTTT

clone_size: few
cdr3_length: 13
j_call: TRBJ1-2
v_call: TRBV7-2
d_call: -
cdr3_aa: CASSLSLAYGYTF
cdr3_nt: TGTGCCAGCAGCTTATCCCTAGCATATGGCTACACCTTC

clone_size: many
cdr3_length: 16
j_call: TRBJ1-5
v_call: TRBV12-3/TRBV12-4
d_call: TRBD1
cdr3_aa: CASSFLTGGGGQPQHF
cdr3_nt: TGTGCCAGCAGTTTTCTGACAGGGGGCGGCGGTCAGCCCCAGCATTTT

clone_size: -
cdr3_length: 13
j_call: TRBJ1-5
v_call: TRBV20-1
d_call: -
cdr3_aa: CCARVHSNQPQHF
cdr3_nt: TGCTGTGCTAGAGTCCATAGCAATCAGCCCCAGCATTTT

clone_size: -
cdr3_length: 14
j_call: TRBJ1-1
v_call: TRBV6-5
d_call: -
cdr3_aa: CASSRRPGGSEAFF
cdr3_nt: TGTGCCAGCAGTCGAAGGCCGGGGGGCAGCGAAGCTTTCTTT

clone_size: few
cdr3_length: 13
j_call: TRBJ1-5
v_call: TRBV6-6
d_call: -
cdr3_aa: CASTGDINQPQHF
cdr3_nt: TGTGCCAGCACAGGGGATATCAATCAGCCCCAGCATTTT

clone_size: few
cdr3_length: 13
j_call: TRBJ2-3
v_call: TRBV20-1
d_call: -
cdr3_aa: CSAGTARTDTQYF
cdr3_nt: TGCAGTGCGGGGACGGCGCGCACAGATACGCAGTATTTT

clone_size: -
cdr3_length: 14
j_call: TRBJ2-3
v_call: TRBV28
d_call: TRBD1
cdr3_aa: CASLGRGREDTQYF
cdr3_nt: TGTGCCAGCTTGGGCAGGGGGCGAGAAGATACGCAGTATTTT

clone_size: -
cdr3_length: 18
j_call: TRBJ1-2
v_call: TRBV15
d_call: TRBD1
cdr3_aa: CATTLSSYRGAPIYGYTF
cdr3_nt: TGTGCCACTACCTTGAGTTCTTACAGGGGAGCGCCCATCTATGGCTACACCTTC

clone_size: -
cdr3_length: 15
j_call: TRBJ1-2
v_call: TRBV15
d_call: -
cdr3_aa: CATSRGRGGDYGYTF
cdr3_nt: TGTGCCACCAGCAGAGGTCGGGGGGGCGACTATGGCTACACCTTC

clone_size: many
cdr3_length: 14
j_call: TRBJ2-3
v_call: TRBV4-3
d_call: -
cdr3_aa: CASSQDSGTDTQYF
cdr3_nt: TGCGCCAGCAGCCAAGATTCGGGGACAGATACGCAGTATTTT

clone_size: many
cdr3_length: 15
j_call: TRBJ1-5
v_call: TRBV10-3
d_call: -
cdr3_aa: CAISEGVNGNQPQHF
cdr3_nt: TGTGCCATCAGTGAAGGGGTTAATGGCAATCAGCCCCAGCATTTT

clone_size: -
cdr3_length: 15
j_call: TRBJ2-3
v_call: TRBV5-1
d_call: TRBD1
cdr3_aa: CASSGPTGPTDTQYF
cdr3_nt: TGCGCCAGCAGCGGGCCGACAGGGCCCACAGATACGCAGTATTTT

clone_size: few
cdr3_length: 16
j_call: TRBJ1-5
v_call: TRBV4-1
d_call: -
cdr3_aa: CASSQGEGSYNQPQHF
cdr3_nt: TGCGCCAGCAGCCAAGGGGAGGGGTCCTACAATCAGCCCCAGCATTTT

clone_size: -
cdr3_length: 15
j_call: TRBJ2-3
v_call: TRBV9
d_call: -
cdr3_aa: CASGGRGDMIDTQYF
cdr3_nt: TGTGCCAGCGGGGGCCGCGGGGACATGATAGATACGCAGTATTTT

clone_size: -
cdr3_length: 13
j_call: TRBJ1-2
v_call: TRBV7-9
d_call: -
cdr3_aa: CASSIRVGNGYTF
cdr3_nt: TGTGCCAGCAGCATCAGGGTCGGGAATGGCTACACCTTC

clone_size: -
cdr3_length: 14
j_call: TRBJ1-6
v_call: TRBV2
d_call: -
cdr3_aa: CASRKDSNNSPLHF
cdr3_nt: TGTGCCAGCAGGAAAGACAGCAATAATTCACCCCTCCACTTT

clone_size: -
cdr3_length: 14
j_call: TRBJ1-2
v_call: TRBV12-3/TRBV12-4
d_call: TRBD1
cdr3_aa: CASSPGQGAWGYTF
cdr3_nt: TGTGCCAGCAGTCCAGGACAGGGGGCATGGGGCTACACCTTC

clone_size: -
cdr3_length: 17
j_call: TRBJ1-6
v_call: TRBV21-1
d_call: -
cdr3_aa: CASSKAPGRREDSPLHF
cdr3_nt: TGTGCCAGCAGCAAAGCTCCCGGACGCAGGGAGGATTCACCCCTCCACTTT

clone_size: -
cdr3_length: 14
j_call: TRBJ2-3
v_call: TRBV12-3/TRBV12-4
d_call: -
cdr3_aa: CASSYPVGADTQYF
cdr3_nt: TGTGCCAGCAGTTACCCAGTCGGGGCAGATACGCAGTATTTT

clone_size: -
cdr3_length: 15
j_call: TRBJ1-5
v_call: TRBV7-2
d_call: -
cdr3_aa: CASSLRGVSNQPQHF
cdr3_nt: TGTGCCAGCAGCTTACGGGGAGTTAGCAATCAGCCCCAGCATTTT

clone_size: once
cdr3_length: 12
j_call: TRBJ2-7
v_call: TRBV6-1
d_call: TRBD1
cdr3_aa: CASLGQYYEQYF
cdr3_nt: TGTGCCAGCCTGGGACAGTACTACGAGCAGTACTTC

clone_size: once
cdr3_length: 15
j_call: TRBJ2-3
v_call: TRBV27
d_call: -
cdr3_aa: CAISRRGGGGDTQYF
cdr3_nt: TGTGCCATCTCCCGTCGAGGGGGGGGAGGAGATACGCAGTATTTT

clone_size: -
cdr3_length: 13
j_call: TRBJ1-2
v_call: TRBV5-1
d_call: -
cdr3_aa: CASSVAETHGYTF
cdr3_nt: TGCGCCAGCAGCGTGGCTGAGACCCATGGCTACACCTTC

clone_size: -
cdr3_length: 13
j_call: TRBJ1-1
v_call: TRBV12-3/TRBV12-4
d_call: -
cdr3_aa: CASSVKTNTEAFF
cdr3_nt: TGTGCCAGCAGTGTGAAGACGAACACTGAAGCTTTCTTT

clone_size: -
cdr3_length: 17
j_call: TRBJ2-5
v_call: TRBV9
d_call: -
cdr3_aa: CASSVGAGGGIRDSQYF
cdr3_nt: TGTGCCAGCAGCGTAGGTGCAGGGGGGGGTATCCGAGATTCCCAGTACTTC

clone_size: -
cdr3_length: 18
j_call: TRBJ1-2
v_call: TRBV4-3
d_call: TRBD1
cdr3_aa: CASSQESGTGNRIHGYTF
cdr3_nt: TGCGCCAGCAGCCAAGAGAGTGGGACAGGGAATAGAATCCATGGCTACACCTTC

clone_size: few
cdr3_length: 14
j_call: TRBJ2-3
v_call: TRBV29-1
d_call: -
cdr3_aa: CSTKGAGGTDTQYF
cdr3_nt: TGCAGCACAAAGGGGGCAGGGGGGACAGATACGCAGTATTTT

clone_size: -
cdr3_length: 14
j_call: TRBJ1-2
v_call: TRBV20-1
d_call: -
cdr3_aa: CSARDHRGDYGYTF
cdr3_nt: TGCAGTGCTAGGGATCATAGGGGGGACTATGGCTACACCTTC

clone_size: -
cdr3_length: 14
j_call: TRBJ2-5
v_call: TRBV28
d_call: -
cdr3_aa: CASTMRGPLETQYF
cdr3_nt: TGTGCCAGCACCATGCGAGGGCCTCTAGAGACCCAGTACTTC